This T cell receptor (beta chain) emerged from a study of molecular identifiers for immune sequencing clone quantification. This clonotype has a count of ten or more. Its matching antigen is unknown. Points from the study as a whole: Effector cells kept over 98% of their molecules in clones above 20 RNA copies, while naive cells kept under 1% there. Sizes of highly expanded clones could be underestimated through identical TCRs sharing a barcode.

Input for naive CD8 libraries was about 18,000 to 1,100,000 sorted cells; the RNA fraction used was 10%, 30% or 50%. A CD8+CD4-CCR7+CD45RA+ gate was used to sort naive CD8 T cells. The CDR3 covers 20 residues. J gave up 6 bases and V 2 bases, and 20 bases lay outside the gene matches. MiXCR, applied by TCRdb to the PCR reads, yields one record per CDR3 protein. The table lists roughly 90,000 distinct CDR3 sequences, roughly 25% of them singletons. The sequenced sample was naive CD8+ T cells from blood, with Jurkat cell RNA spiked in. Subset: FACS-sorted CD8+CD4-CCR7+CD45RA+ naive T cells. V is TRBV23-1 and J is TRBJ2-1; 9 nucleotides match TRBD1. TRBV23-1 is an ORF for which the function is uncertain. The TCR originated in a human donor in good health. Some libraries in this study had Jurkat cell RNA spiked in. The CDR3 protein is CASSQRPRTGVSFRSNEQFF. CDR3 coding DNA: TGCGCCAGCAGTCAACGTCCCCGGACAGGGGTTTCTTTTAGGTCCAATGAGCAGTTCTTC.